This T cell receptor beta chain came from a study of T cells after yellow fever vaccination. The study, taken as a whole, reports: Contamination by abundant bulk-population clonotypes could be present in FACS-sorted repertoires. Most clones from primary vaccination were detected again post-booster (roughly 96% CD4, approximately 90% CD8).

As to this clonotype: The antigen is undetermined.

Synthesis of TCR cDNA relied on 5'RACE template switching, which attached a universal primer site and UMIs. One entry per CDR3 protein results from TCRdb running MiXCR on the 5' RACE reads. This table holds 150,000 to 200,000 distinct CDR3 sequences, roughly 9% found once. The ends were cut back, 5 bases at V and 4 bases at J, with 14 bases in the middle. Germline V gene sequence: CDR1 SEHNR, CDR2 FQNEAQ (reference sequence). The CDR3 has 15 residues. This chain connects TRBV7-9 to TRBJ2-2; D gene ambiguous. Sequencing was performed on CD8+ T cells sorted from PBMCs, taken 45 days after the yellow fever booster vaccination. This TCR derives from a man aged 18 to 29 who received the YFV17D yellow fever vaccine. Written as DNA, the CDR3 is TGTGCCAGCAGCCCTCCCGCGCCCAGCACCGGGGAGCTGTTTTTT. This sequence encodes CASSPPAPSTGELFF.